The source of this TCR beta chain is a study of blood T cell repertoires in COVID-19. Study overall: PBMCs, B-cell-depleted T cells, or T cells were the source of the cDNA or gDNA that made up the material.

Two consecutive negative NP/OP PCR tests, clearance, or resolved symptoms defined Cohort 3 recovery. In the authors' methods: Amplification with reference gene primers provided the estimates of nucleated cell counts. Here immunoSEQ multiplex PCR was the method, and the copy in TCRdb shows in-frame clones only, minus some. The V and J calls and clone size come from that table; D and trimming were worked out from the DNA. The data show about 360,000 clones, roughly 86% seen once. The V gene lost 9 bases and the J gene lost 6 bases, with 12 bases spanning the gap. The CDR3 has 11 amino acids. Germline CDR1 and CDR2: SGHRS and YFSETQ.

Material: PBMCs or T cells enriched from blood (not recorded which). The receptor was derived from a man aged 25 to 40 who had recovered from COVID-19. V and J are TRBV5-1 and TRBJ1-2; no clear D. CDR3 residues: CAIGVGNGYTF. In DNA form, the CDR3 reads TGCGCCATCGGGGTCGGGAATGGCTACACCTTC.